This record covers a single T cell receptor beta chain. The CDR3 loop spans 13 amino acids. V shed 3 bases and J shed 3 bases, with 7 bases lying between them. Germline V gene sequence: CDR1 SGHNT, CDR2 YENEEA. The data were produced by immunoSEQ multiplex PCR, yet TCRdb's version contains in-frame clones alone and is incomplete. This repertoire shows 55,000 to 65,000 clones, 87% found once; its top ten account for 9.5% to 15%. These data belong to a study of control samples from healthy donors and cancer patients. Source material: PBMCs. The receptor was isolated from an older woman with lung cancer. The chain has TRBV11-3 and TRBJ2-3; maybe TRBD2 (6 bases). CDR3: CASSLAGTDTQYF. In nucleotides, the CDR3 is TGTGCCAGCAGCTTGGCGGGGACAGATACGCAGTATTTT.